The 30 T cell receptor beta chains presented below share a single source sample, sequenced in a study of cytomegalovirus exposure and HLA in healthy donors. PCR used 60 Vbeta primers and 13 Jbeta primers. Clones were sequenced by immunoSEQ multiplex PCR, and TCRdb holds only the in-frame ones, with some missing. Of about 93,000 clones listed, approximately 69% are singletons. Material for sequencing was PBMCs. The receptors stem from a boy younger than 18 in good health and CMV-seropositive.

V is TRBV19 and J is TRBJ1-1; unclear D gene. The CDR3 length is 14 residues. CDR1 and CDR2 (germline): LNHDA, SQIVND (reference sequence). Trimming took off 3 bases at V and 6 bases at J, with 14 bases between the two ends. CDR3 nucleotide sequence: TGTGCCAGTAGTATTGGGCGGGTTCTTTCTGAAGCTTTCTTT. It codes for CASSIGRVLSEAFF. Drawing the rest from reference TRBV19 and TRBJ1-1, the complete variable domain is DGGITQSPKYLFRKEGQNVTLSCEQNLNHDAMYWYRQDPGQGLRLIYYSQIVNDFQKGDIAEGYSVSREKKESFPLTVTSAQKNPTAFYLCASSIGRVLSEAFFGQGTRLTVV.

The rearrangement links TRBV19 to TRBJ2-1; 9 positions agree with TRBD1. V shed 3 bases and J 3 bases; nucleotides not matched to a gene: 9. This CDR3 has 17 amino acids. CDR1 and CDR2 from the germline V gene are LNHDA and SQIVND (reference sequence). The CDR3 coding sequence is TGTGCCAGTAGTATTCATAGTCCGGGACAGGGCTACAATGAGCAGTTCTTC. It specifies CASSIHSPGQGYNEQFF.

This rearrangement joins TRBV2 to TRBJ1-3; possible D gene TRBD1, 6 bases. Germline CDR1 and CDR2: SNHLY and FYNNEI. The length of the CDR3 is 17 residues. The germline V and J ends were trimmed by 8 bases and 0 bases, with 20 bases remaining between them. The CDR3 region has the DNA TGTGCCAGCCGCGTTACCCGGGGACACCTCTCTGGAAACACCATATATTTT. This translates into CASRVTRGHLSGNTIYF.

The chain combines TRBV4-2 with TRBJ1-2, with TRBD1 matching over 8 bases. Germline values: CDR1 LGHNA, CDR2 YNFKEQ. This CDR3 comprises 14 residues. V trimming: 7 bases; J trimming: 6 bases; junction bases outside the gene matches: 10. The CDR3 loop is CASNTKTGGNGYTF. CDR3 DNA sequence: TGTGCCAGCAATACAAAAACAGGGGGAAATGGCTACACCTTC.

Written as DNA, the CDR3 is TGCGCCAGCAGTCACCTTAAGGGCCGGACAGGGCATCCCGGGGAGCTGTTTTTT. This translates into CASSHLKGRTGHPGELFF. The chain joins TRBV23-1 to TRBJ2-2; 8 positions match TRBD1. TRBV23-1 belongs to the ORF category, with a function that is uncertain. Germline trimming cut 3 bases from V and 6 bases from J; bases unmatched to any gene: 15. The CDR3 totals 18 residues.

This chain links TRBV5-1 with TRBJ2-1; perhaps TRBD2 as D (5 bases). The germline CDR1 and CDR2 sequences are SGHRS and YFSETQ. Trimming shortened V by 4 bases and J by 4 bases, and 18 bases separated the two germline ends. CDR3 size: 16 residues. The CDR3 DNA is TGCGCCAGCAGCCCTTCGGTCCGGACTGCATACAATGAGCAGTTCTTC. It translates to CASSPSVRTAYNEQFF.

This clone showed up just once. The genes are TRBV6-5 and TRBJ2-5, with 8 bases aligning to TRBD1. TRBJ2-7 explains the end of the DNA better; the J call may be wrong. Germline V gene sequence: CDR1 MNHEY, CDR2 SVGAGI. The CDR3 extends over 13 amino acids. CDR3 sequence reads: CASSRDRSYEQYF. The CDR3 region has the DNA TGTGCCAGCAGTAGGGACAGGAGCTACGAGCAGTACTTC.

The chain combines TRBV11-2 with TRBJ1-1, with TRBD1 identical over 7 bases. Trimming cost V 2 bases and J 1 base; bases outside gene matches: 1. This CDR3 is 14 amino acids long. Germline V CDR1 and CDR2: SGHAT, FQNNGV. The CDR3 loop is CASSLSGGNTEAFF. CDR3 nucleotides: TGTGCCAGCAGCTTATCAGGGGGGAACACTGAAGCTTTCTTT.

The CDR3 DNA sequence: TGTGCCAGCAGAAGCGATAGCAATCAGCCCCAGCATTTT. Its translation is CASRSDSNQPQHF. The chain recombines TRBV2 with TRBJ1-5; no reliable D call. The V and J ends lost 6 bases and 0 bases respectively, with 6 bases between them. This CDR3 is 13 amino acids long. The germline V gene encodes CDR1 SNHLY and CDR2 FYNNEI.

As regards this clone: Germline is not matched at one junction end, which may reflect a read error. V is TRBV7-9 and J is TRBJ2-4, with D maybe TRBD2 (5 bases). From germline, CDR1 is SEHNR and CDR2 FQNEAQ (reference sequence). CDR3 length: 12 residues. This CDR3 reads CSSSLSGRDPSF. CDR3 DNA: TGTTCCAGCAGCTTATCCGGACGGGATCCGTCCTTC. Full variable domain (remainder filled in from reference TRBV7-9 and TRBJ2-4): DTGVSQNPRHKITKRGQNVTFRCDPISEHNRLYWYRQTLGQGPEFLTYFQNEAQLEKSRLLSDRFSAERPKGSFSTLEIQRTEQGDSAMYLCSSSLSGRDPSFGAGTRLSVL.

This rearrangement joins TRBV7-2 to TRBJ2-5; no reliable D call. V lost 0 bases to trimming and J lost 7 bases, with 12 bases between them. Germline V gene data show CDR1 as SGHTA and CDR2 as FQGNSA. The CDR3 loop spans 14 amino acids. CDR3 region: CASSLARDSGTQYF. The CDR3 nucleotides read TGTGCCAGCAGCTTAGCGAGAGACTCGGGGACCCAGTACTTC.

This clone was observed a few times. The J gene is TRBJ1-1, the V gene TRBV9, with a possible D match to TRBD1 (5 bases). The CDR3 extends over 14 amino acids. With 4 bases removed from V and 5 bases from J, the gap between germline ends came to 15 bases. The germline V gene encodes CDR1 SGDLS and CDR2 YYNGEE. CDR3 region: CASSMIEGQTEAFF. The CDR3 nucleotides read TGTGCCAGCAGCATGATCGAAGGACAAACTGAAGCTTTCTTT.

The rearrangement uses TRBV25-1 and TRBJ2-7; TRBD2 matches 7 bases. Losses at the gene ends were 1 base for V and 2 bases for J; bases not matched to a gene: 8. CDR3 length: 16 residues. The germline V gene has CDR1 MGHDK and CDR2 SYGVNS. CDR3 sequence (DNA): TGTGCCAGCAGTGAATGGGGGGGTCACTTCACCTACGAGCAGTACTTC. Encoded protein: CASSEWGGHFTYEQYF.

The chain uses TRBV9 and TRBJ2-3; possibly TRBD1 for D (5 bases). Trimming took 0 bases from V and 2 from J, leaving 10 bases between them. Germline CDR1 is SGDLS and CDR2 is YYNGEE. The CDR3 loop spans 15 amino acids. CDR3 in DNA: TGTGCCAGCAGCGTAGCACAGGCACCCACAGATACGCAGTATTTT. Translation gives CASSVAQAPTDTQYF.

The rearrangement uses TRBV5-1 and TRBJ2-7; D possibly corresponds to TRBD1 (6 bases). V dropped 4 bases and J dropped 4 bases, with 12 bases sitting between them. The CDR3 is made up of 13 amino acids. Germline V gene data show CDR1 as SGHRS and CDR2 as YFSETQ. The CDR3 loop reads CASSRDTQYEQYF. DNA for the CDR3: TGCGCCAGCAGCCGGGACACCCAATACGAGCAGTACTTC.

The genes are TRBV4-2 and TRBJ2-1; 7 bases fit TRBD2. After removal of 3 bases from V and 0 bases from J, the junction contained 5 bases not matched to a gene. From germline, CDR1 is LGHNA and CDR2 YNFKEQ. This CDR3 region has 16 residues. The CDR3 coding sequence is TGTGCCAGCAGCCAGGGGGGGAAGCTCTCCTACAATGAGCAGTTCTTC. It encodes CASSQGGKLSYNEQFF.

This clone was seen only a few times. CDR3 nucleotides: TGTGCCAGCTCATCGGACAGGGGCCAGCCCCAGCATTTT. It yields the protein CASSSDRGQPQHF. The gene calls are TRBV18 and TRBJ1-5, with 9 nucleotides matching TRBD1. Trimming at V came to 5 bases and at J to 7 bases, leaving 3 bases not matched to a gene. Germline CDR1 reads KGHSH; CDR2 reads LQKENI. This CDR3 is 13 amino acids long.

As for this clone: An end of the junction does not agree with germline; a read error may underlie this. This CDR3 is also generated by other DNA sequences in the sample. The CDR3 bases are TGTGCCAGCAGCGCTGCGGGGGGCCGATCCCCCGAGCAGTATTTC. This translates into CASSAAGGRSPEQYF. The chain employs TRBV5-6 and TRBJ2-7; 8 bases are shared with TRBD2. Germline CDR1 and CDR2: SGHDT and YYEEEE. The CDR3 extends over 15 amino acids.

The V gene is TRBV6-1, the J gene TRBJ1-5; a weak D match, TRBD1 (5 bases). The CDR3 is made up of 15 amino acids. Trimming pared 4 bases from V and 2 bases from J, leaving 12 bases between. Germline assignment: CDR1 MNHNS and CDR2 SASEGT. CDR3 DNA: TGTGCCAGCAGTGGAGGAGGGGCCGGCAATCAGCCCCAGCATTTT. Protein sequence: CASSGGGAGNQPQHF.

The CDR3 loop reads CASSEIKRLKYF. CDR3 nucleotides: TGTGCCAGCAGTGAAATTAAGAGGCTGAAGTACTTC. This chain links TRBV6-1 with TRBJ2-7, with unresolved D. V lost 2 bases and J 11 bases, leaving 13 bases between the germline ends. This CDR3 region has 12 residues. The germline V gene has CDR1 MNHNS and CDR2 SASEGT.

The genes are TRBV5-6 and TRBJ1-5; D may be TRBD1 (6 bases). The V end was cut by 1 base, the J end by 5 bases, with 10 bases between. Germline-derived CDR1 and CDR2 are SGHDT and YYEEEE. The CDR3 spans 14 residues. Here the CDR3 DNA reads TGTGCCAGCAGCTTGAGGGCAGGGGATCAGCCCCAGCATTTT. Protein product: CASSLRAGDQPQHF.

The V call is TRBV5-1, the J call TRBJ2-2, with D hard to call. This CDR3 region has 14 residues. Germline CDR1 and CDR2: SGHRS and YFSETQ. Trimming pared 0 bases from V and 1 base from J, leaving 4 bases between. The CDR3 sequence is CASSLAGNTGELFF. CDR3 DNA sequence: TGCGCCAGCAGCTTGGCGGGGAACACCGGGGAGCTGTTTTTT.

V gene TRBV5-4 combines with J gene TRBJ2-5; possibly TRBD2 for D (6 bases). CDR1 and CDR2 (germline): SGHNT, YYREEE (reference sequence). The CDR3 spans 13 residues. Trimming stripped 5 bases from V and 1 base from J, with 9 bases between. CDR3 DNA: TGTGCCAGCAGGTGGGGACTCCAAGAGACCCAGTACTTC. Translation gives CASRWGLQETQYF.

The rearrangement links TRBV5-1 to TRBJ1-2; no reliable D call. Germline assignment: CDR1 SGHRS and CDR2 YFSETQ. This CDR3 contains 14 residues. V was clipped by 0 bases and J by 2 bases, with 8 bases between them. CDR3 bases: TGCGCCAGCAGCTTGGGCGGGGAAAACTATGGCTACACCTTC. Its protein product is CASSLGGENYGYTF.

The CDR3 DNA is TGCAGCGTTGAAGGCCAGTATACCGGGGAGCTGTTTTTT. Translation: CSVEGQYTGELFF. The gene calls are TRBV29-1 and TRBJ2-2; no reliable D call. Germline CDR1 SQVTM, CDR2 ANQGSEA. The length of the CDR3 is 13 residues. The V end was cut by 1 base, the J end by 5 bases, with 8 bases between.

The chain couples TRBV25-1 to TRBJ1-2; 7 nucleotides agree with TRBD1. The germline V gene encodes CDR1 MGHDK and CDR2 SYGVNS. V lost 0 bases to trimming and J lost 7 bases; unmatched junction nucleotides: 11. The CDR3 is made up of 16 amino acids. For the CDR3, the DNA is TGTGCCAGCAGTGAATACGGAGAAGGGGGCTCGTTTGGCTACACCTTC. It encodes CASSEYGEGGSFGYTF.

This clone was observed once. The chain combines TRBV5-4 with TRBJ1-6; TRBD1 aligns across 11 bases. Germline CDR1 SGHNT, CDR2 YYREEE (reference sequence). Trimming took 3 bases from V and 6 from J; bases not matched to a gene: 5. This CDR3 is 16 amino acids long. CDR3 nucleotides: TGTGCCAGCAGCTCAAGGGACAGGGGGTCTAATTCACCCCTCCACTTT. This codes for CASSSRDRGSNSPLHF.

This chain joins TRBV21-1 and TRBJ1-5; the DNA was not compared with TRBD1, the D call given in the table. TRBV21-1 is recorded as a pseudogene. This CDR3 comprises 17 residues. In DNA form, the CDR3 reads TGTGCCAGCAGCACCCGGGACAGCTCCCATAGCAATCAGCCCCAGCATTTT. As protein: CASSTRDSSHSNQPQHF.

This sequence joins TRBV5-1 and TRBJ2-7; TRBD2 matches at 12 bases. The CDR3 consists of 15 residues. With 5 bases clipped from V and 3 bases from J, the junction kept 6 bases outside the gene matches. Looked up from germline, CDR1 is SGHRS and CDR2 is YFSETQ. DNA for the CDR3: TGCGCCAGCAGACCTGGGACTAGCGGGCTCTACGAGCAGTACTTC. As protein: CASRPGTSGLYEQYF. The full variable domain, in which reference TRBV5-1 and TRBJ2-7 provide the parts outside the CDR3, is KAGVTQTPRYLIKTRGQQVTLSCSPISGHRSVSWYQQTPGQGLQFLFEYFSETQRNKGNFPGRFSGRQFSNSRSEMNVSTLELGDSALYLCASRPGTSGLYEQYFGPGTRLTVT.

J is TRBJ2-3 and V is TRBV18, with 8 positions matching TRBD1. CDR1 and CDR2 (germline): KGHSH, LQKENI. V lost 6 bases, J lost 14 bases, and 10 bases stayed unmatched. The CDR3 loop spans 12 amino acids. Here the CDR3 DNA reads TGTGCCAGCTCGCTGACAGGGGCAGAAGCGTATTTT. This codes for CASSLTGAEAYF.